A single sample gave rise to the 7 T cell receptor beta chains below, sequenced in a study of T cell responses to AZD1222 COVID-19 vaccine. Libraries were prepared by immunoSEQ multiplex PCR; TCRdb keeps only in-frame clonotypes and omits some of them. The sample holds 110,000 to 150,000 clones, about 93% seen once. This material consisted of peripheral blood, taken on day 0 of AZD1222 vaccination. These receptors originate from an adult in good health.

V gene TRBV4-2 combines with J gene TRBJ2-1, with TRBD2 matching over 11 bases. The V gene's germline CDR1 is LGHNA and CDR2 YNFKEQ. V was clipped by 1 base and J by 7 bases; unmatched bases: 9. This CDR3 region has 17 residues. CDR3 nucleotides: TGTGCCAGCAGCCAAGGAACTAGCGGGAGTACTGGGAATGAGCAGTTCTTC. It specifies CASSQGTSGSTGNEQFF.

The J gene is TRBJ1-2, the V gene TRBV6-5; TRBD1 matches 7 bases. V was pared by 8 bases and J by 7 bases, with 13 bases of the junction left unmatched. This CDR3 region has 14 residues. Looked up from germline, CDR1 is MNHEY and CDR2 is SVGAGI. The chain's CDR3 is CASLWGAGGSGYTF. CDR3 DNA sequence: TGTGCCAGCCTCTGGGGAGCAGGGGGAAGTGGCTACACCTTC.

This clone was detected only once. The chain is built from TRBV19 and TRBJ1-2; TRBD1 matches at 7 bases. Germline V CDR1 and CDR2: LNHDA, SQIVND (reference sequence). CDR3 length: 13 residues. Trimming cost V 2 bases and J 5 bases; bases outside gene matches: 2. CDR3 nucleotide sequence: TGTGCCAGTAGTATAACAGGGGCTTATGGCTACACCTTC. Encoded protein: CASSITGAYGYTF.

This chain joins TRBV30 and TRBJ2-5, with TRBD1 matching 9 bases. The CDR3 covers 16 residues. CDR1 is GTSNPN, CDR2 SVGIG, per germline (reference sequence). V lost 1 base, J lost 5 bases, and 11 bases stayed unmatched. The CDR3 DNA is TGTGCCTGGAGTGCGAAGAGATACAGGGGGCGGGAGACCCAGTACTTC. Its translation is CAWSAKRYRGRETQYF.

The chain carries TRBV2 and TRBJ1-5; D perhaps matches TRBD1 (5 bases). The V and J ends lost 6 bases and 4 bases respectively, with 13 bases between them. The CDR3 contains 14 residues. The germline V gene encodes CDR1 SNHLY and CDR2 FYNNEI. The DNA for the CDR3 is TGTGCCAGCAGGGTGGGACGGAGTAATCAGCCCCAGCATTTT. As protein: CASRVGRSNQPQHF.

The chain has TRBV18 and TRBJ2-1, with D perhaps TRBD1 (5 bases). Trimming removed 2 bases at V and 3 bases at J, with 8 bases between. The CDR3 extends over 14 amino acids. Germline V gene sequence: CDR1 KGHSH, CDR2 LQKENI. DNA of the CDR3: TGTGCCAGCTCACCAGGTAGGGGCTACAATGAGCAGTTCTTC. Translation: CASSPGRGYNEQFF.

This rearrangement joins TRBV9 to TRBJ1-1; 12 bases line up with TRBD1. V was pared by 4 bases and J by 5 bases, with 9 bases of the junction left unmatched. The CDR3 length is 16 residues. Germline loops: CDR1 SGDLS, CDR2 YYNGEE. CDR3 amino acids: CASSSGGQGAITEAFF. The CDR3 DNA follows: TGTGCCAGCAGCTCAGGGGGACAGGGGGCGATAACTGAAGCTTTCTTT.